Listed here is a single T cell receptor beta chain. The antigen it recognizes is unknown. Base qualities are missing; no much larger clone stands one base away. This sample stems from a study of OX40 agonist ivuxolimab in advanced cancers. Regarding the study in general: Ivuxolimab was an agonistic, fully human IgG2 monoclonal antibody directed against OX40 (CD134), a costimulatory receptor. Intravenous ivuxolimab was administered to patients every 2 weeks at six dose levels: 0.01, 0.1, 0.3, 1.5, 3 and 10 mg/kg. Among the 50 to 55 dose-escalation patients, about 20 had hepatocellular carcinoma, 15 or so melanoma, 9 renal cell carcinoma and 9 head and neck cancer. In the dose-escalation cohort, roughly 80% of patients were male, and the mean age was approximately 60 years, with a range of 23 to 79. Prior anti-PD-1, anti-PD-L1 or anti-CTLA-4 therapy was permitted, and checkpoint inhibitors had been received by approximately 39% of dose-escalation patients. Partial responses were achieved by three dose-escalation patients, of whom one had hepatocellular carcinoma and two had cutaneous melanoma. The point of sequencing TCRbeta in the periphery was to test whether ivuxolimab changed TCR sequence diversity and drove clonal T-cell expansion. The paper covers the monotherapy dose-escalation part of the phase I ivuxolimab trial, which included N ≈ 57 patients.

The trial excluded patients who had a history of autoimmune disease or who were on systemic immunosuppression. Peripheral blood for TCR sequencing was drawn from every dose cohort at baseline, at cycle 4 day 1 and at cycle 7 day 1. Samples came from an open-label, multicenter, first-in-human phase I dose-escalation trial of ivuxolimab. Adults with locally advanced or metastatic melanoma, renal cell, hepatocellular, or head and neck squamous cell carcinoma were enrolled in the trial. CD4+ and CD8+ T cells were sorted separately from peripheral blood before TCR sequencing. Genomic DNA was isolated from the sorted cells so that the TCRbeta CDR3 region could be sequenced. The immunoSEQ Assay was used to sequence the TCRbeta CDR3 regions. TCRdb retrieved this table from immuneACCESS and kept in-frame rearrangements only. Not all clones are present; in checked studies, unresolved V genes account for under half, and no reason is known for the remainder. Within this sample are about 70,000 clones, with over 70% of them counted one time only. The ten largest make up about 5% of the sample.

General study outcomes and caveats: Partial responders in the 0.1-3.0 mg/kg groups had among the lowest normalized peripheral clonal expansion, especially among CD8+ T cells. Low levels of normalized T-cell clonal expansion were also seen in some patients who did not respond. After ivuxolimab, more expanded clones were found on average in CD8+ T cells than in CD4+ T cells. The antigen specificity of the peripheral T cells that underwent clonal expansion was not determined. At doses of 0.1 to 3.0 mg/kg, clonal expansion of both CD4+ and CD8+ blood T cells was observed from baseline to week 6.

In the germline V gene (reference sequence), CDR1 corresponds to SEHNR and CDR2 to FQNEAQ. Germline trimming: 2 bases from V, 2 bases from J; junction bases outside gene matches: 8. The CDR3 contains 16 residues, cysteine and phenylalanine counted. The retained sequence is limited to the CDR3, 48 bases, with the frame set at the first base. The source is an adult with an advanced solid tumor such as melanoma, head and neck, liver or kidney cancer. Sample: CD4+ or CD8+ T cells sorted from blood, taken in a trial of the OX40 agonist ivuxolimab. The sequence is built from TRBV7-9 and TRBJ2-5; 7 central bases correspond to TRBD1. Read as DNA, the sequence is TGTGCCAGCAGCTTAAGCAGGGGGTTGCGGCAAGAGACCCAGTACTTC. Its coded protein is CASSLSRGLRQETQYF. Outside the CDR3, residues come from the reference TRBV7-9 and TRBJ2-5 proteins, so the full variable domain is: DTGVSQNPRHKITKRGQNVTFRCDPISEHNRLYWYRQTLGQGPEFLTYFQNEAQLEKSRLLSDRFSAERPKGSFSTLEIQRTEQGDSAMYLCASSLSRGLRQETQYFGPGTRLLVL.